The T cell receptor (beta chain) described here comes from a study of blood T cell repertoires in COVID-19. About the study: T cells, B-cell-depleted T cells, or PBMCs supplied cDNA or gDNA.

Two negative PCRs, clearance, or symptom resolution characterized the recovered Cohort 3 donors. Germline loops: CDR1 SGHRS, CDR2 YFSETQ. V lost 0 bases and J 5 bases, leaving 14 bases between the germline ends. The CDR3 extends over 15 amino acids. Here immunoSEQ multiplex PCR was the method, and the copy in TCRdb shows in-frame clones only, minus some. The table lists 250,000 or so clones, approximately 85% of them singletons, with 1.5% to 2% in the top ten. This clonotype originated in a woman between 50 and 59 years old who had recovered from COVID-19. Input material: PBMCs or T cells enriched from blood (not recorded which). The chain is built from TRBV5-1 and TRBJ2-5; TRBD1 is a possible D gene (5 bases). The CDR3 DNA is TGCGCCAGCAGCTTGGGACAGAGAATATTGGAGACCCAGTACTTC. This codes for CASSLGQRILETQYF.